The 5 T cell receptor beta chains presented below share a single source sample, sequenced in a study of blood T cell repertoires in COVID-19. Sequenced by immunoSEQ multiplex PCR; TCRdb stores in-frame clones only, minus some. The table lists roughly 190,000 clones, roughly 84% of them singletons. Sequenced material: peripheral blood. Receptors were obtained from a middle-aged woman who had recovered from COVID-19.

The rearrangement joins TRBV7-3 to TRBJ2-3; 8 bases are shared with TRBD2. The ends lost 1 base at V and 4 bases at J; junction bases unmatched: 4. This CDR3 is built from 15 residues. Germline values: CDR1 SGHTA, CDR2 FQGTGA. The CDR3 is CASSLISGMPDTQYF. Written as DNA, the CDR3 is TGTGCCAGCAGCTTAATTAGCGGGATGCCAGATACGCAGTATTTT.

This sequence joins TRBV14 and TRBJ1-2; TRBD1 aligns across 7 bases. Losses at the gene ends were 4 bases for V and 7 bases for J; bases not matched to a gene: 9. Germline CDR1 reads SGHDN; CDR2 reads FVKESK. This CDR3 spans 14 amino acids. The CDR3 DNA reads as TGTGCCAGCAGCCCGCGGACAGGCGTAAGTGGCTACACCTTC. It encodes CASSPRTGVSGYTF.

The V call is TRBV11-2, the J call TRBJ2-7; 7 bases agree with TRBD1. In germline, CDR1 is SGHAT, CDR2 FQNNGV. CDR3 size: 17 residues. The junction had 12 bases not matched to a gene; V was cut back by 1 base and J by 3 bases. Written as DNA, the CDR3 is TGTGCCAGCAGCTTAGCTCCGACAGGGCAAGGGGACTACGAGCAGTACTTC. It translates to CASSLAPTGQGDYEQYF.

This sequence joins TRBV19 and TRBJ1-1; tentative D call: TRBD1 (6 bases). The CDR3 runs 17 residues. Trimming stripped 1 base from V and 1 base from J, with 16 bases between. Looked up from germline, CDR1 is LNHDA and CDR2 is SQIVND (reference sequence). CDR3 sequence: CASSIGGQGSSNTEAFF. Written as DNA, the CDR3 is TGTGCCAGTAGTATAGGAGGCCAGGGGAGCTCGAACACTGAAGCTTTCTTT. Variable domain in full (rest from reference TRBV19 and TRBJ1-1): DGGITQSPKYLFRKEGQNVTLSCEQNLNHDAMYWYRQDPGQGLRLIYYSQIVNDFQKGDIAEGYSVSREKKESFPLTVTSAQKNPTAFYLCASSIGGQGSSNTEAFFGQGTRLTVV.

The genes are TRBV5-1 and TRBJ2-2; the D gene is possibly TRBD2 (5 bases). CDR1 is SGHRS, CDR2 YFSETQ, per germline. There are 17 residues in the CDR3. V gave up 1 base and J gave up 2 bases, with 15 bases separating them. The CDR3, as DNA: TGCGCCAGCAGCTTGATAGGAGGTGGAGTAAACACCGGGGAGCTGTTTTTT. Its translation is CASSLIGGGVNTGELFF.